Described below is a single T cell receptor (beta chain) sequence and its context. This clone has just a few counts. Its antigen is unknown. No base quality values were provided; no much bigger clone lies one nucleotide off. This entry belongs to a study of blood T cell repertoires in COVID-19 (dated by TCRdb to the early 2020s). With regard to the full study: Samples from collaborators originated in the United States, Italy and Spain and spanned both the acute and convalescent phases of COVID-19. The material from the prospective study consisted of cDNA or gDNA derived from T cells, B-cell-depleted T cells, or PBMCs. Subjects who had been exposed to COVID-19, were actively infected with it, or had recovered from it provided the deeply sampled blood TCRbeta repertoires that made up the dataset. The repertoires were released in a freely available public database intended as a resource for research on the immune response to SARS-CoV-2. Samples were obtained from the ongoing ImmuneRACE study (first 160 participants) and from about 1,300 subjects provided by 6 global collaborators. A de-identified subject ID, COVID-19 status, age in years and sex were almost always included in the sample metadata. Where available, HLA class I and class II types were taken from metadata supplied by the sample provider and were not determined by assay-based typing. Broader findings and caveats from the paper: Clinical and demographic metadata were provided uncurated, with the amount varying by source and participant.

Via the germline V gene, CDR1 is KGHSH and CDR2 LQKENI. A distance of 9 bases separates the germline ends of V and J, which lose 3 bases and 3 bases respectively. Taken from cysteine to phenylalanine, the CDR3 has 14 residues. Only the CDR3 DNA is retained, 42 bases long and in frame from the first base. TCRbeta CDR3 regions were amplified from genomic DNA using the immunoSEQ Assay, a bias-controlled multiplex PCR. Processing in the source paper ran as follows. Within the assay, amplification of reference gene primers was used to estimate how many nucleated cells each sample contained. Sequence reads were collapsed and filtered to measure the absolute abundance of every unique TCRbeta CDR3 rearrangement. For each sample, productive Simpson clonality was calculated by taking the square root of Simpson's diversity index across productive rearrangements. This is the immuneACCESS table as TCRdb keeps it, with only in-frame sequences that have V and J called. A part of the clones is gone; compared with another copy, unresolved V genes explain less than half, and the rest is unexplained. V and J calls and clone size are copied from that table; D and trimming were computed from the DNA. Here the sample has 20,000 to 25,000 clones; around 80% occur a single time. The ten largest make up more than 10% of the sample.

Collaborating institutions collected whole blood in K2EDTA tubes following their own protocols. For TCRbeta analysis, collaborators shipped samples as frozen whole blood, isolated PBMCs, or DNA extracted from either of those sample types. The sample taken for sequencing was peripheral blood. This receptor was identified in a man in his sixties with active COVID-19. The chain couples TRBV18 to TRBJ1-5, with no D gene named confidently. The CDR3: CASSPNSFNQPQHF. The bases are TGTGCCAGCTCACCTAACAGCTTCAATCAGCCCCAGCATTTT.